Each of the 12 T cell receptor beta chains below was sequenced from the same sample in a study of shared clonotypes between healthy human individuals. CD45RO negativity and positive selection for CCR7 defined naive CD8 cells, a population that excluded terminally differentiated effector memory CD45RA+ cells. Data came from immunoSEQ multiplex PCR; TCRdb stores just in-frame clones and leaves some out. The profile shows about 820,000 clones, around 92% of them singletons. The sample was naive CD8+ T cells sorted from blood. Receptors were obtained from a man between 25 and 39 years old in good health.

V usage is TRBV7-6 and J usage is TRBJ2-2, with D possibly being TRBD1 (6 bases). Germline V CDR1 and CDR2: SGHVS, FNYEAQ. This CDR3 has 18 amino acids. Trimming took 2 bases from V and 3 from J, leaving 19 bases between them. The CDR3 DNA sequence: TGTGCCAGCAGCTTAATCCCCTTTGGGACACGGGACACCGGGGAGCTGTTTTTT. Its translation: CASSLIPFGTRDTGELFF.

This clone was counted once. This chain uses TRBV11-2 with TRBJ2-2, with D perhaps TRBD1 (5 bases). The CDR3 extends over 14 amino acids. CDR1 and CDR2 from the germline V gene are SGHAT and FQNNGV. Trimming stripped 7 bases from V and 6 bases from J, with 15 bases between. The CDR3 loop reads CASKGADGPGELFF. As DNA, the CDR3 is TGTGCCAGCAAAGGGGCCGATGGGCCCGGGGAGCTGTTTTTT.

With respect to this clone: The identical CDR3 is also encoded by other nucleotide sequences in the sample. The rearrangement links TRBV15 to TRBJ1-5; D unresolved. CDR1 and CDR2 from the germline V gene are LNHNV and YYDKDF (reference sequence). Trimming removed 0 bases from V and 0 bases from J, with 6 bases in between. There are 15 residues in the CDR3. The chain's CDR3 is CATSRDRNSNQPQHF. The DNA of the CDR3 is TGTGCCACCAGCAGAGACAGAAATAGCAATCAGCCCCAGCATTTT.

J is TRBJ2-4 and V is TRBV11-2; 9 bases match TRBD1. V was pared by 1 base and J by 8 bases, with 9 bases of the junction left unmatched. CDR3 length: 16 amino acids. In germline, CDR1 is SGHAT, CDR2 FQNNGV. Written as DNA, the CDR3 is TGTGCCAGCAGCTTAGCCACATCGGGACAGGGACACATTCAGTACTTC. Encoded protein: CASSLATSGQGHIQYF.

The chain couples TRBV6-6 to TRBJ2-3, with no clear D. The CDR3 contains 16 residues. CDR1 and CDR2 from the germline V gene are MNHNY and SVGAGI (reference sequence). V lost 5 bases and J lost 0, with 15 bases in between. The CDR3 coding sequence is TGTGCCAGCAGTCCCTGGCTGGCAGGAAGCACAGATACGCAGTATTTT. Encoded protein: CASSPWLAGSTDTQYF.

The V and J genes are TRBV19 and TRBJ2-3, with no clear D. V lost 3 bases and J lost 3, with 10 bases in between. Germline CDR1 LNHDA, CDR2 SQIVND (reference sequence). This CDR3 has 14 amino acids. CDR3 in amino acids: CASSIRTATDTQYF. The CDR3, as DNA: TGTGCCAGTAGTATTAGAACAGCTACAGATACGCAGTATTTT. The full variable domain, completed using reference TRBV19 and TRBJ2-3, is DGGITQSPKYLFRKEGQNVTLSCEQNLNHDAMYWYRQDPGQGLRLIYYSQIVNDFQKGDIAEGYSVSREKKESFPLTVTSAQKNPTAFYLCASSIRTATDTQYFGPGTRLTVL.

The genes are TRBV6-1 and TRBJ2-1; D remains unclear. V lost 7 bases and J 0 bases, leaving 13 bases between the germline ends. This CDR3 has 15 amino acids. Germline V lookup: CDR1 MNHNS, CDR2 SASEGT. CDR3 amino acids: CASTVPDSSYNEQFF. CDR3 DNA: TGTGCCAGCACCGTACCGGATAGCTCCTACAATGAGCAGTTCTTC.

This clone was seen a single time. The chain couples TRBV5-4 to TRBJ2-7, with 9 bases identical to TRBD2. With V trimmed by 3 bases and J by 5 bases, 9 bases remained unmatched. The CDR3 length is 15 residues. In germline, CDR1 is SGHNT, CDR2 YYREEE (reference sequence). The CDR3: CASSWAGAGGHEQYF. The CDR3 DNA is TGTGCCAGCAGCTGGGCTGGAGCGGGAGGCCACGAGCAGTACTTC.

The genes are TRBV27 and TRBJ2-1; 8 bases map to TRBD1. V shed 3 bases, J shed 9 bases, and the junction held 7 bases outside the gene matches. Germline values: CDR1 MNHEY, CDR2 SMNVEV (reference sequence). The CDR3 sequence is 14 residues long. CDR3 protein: CASSLDRDRFEQFF. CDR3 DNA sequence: TGTGCCAGCAGTTTGGACAGGGATCGGTTTGAGCAGTTCTTC.

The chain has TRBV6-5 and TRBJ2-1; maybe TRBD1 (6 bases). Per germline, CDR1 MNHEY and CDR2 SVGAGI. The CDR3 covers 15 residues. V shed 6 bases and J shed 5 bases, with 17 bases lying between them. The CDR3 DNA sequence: TGTGCCAGCAGCCACCAAGGGGGTGGGGACAATGAGCAGTTCTTC. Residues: CASSHQGGGDNEQFF.

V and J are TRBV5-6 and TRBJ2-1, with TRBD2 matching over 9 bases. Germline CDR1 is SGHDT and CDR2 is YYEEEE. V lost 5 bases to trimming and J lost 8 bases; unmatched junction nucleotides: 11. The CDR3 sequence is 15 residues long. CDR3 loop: CASSSVAGVLYEQFF. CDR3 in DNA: TGTGCCAGCAGTTCTGTAGCGGGAGTATTGTATGAGCAGTTCTTC.

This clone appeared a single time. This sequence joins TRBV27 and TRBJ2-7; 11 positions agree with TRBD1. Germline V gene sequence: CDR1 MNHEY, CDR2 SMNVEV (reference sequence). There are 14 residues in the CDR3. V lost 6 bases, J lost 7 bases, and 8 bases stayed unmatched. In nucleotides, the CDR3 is TGTGCCAGCAGCCTTGGACAGGGGGCTGAAGAGCAGTACTTC. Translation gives CASSLGQGAEEQYF.